This T cell receptor (beta chain) was identified during a study of PD-1 blockade in classical Hodgkin lymphoma. There are 15 residues in the CDR3. V dropped 0 bases and J dropped 2 bases, with 11 bases sitting between them. The germline CDR1 and CDR2 sequences are SEHNR and FQNEAQ (reference sequence). Following autologous stem cell transplantation, relapse occurred in every patient, and exposure to brentuximab vedotin varied. This clone has more than one count but fewer than ten. The table came from immunoSEQ multiplex PCR; TCRdb's copy has only in-frame clones and leaves some out. The data show 12,000 or so clones, about 94% seen once.

V usage is TRBV7-9 and J usage is TRBJ2-7; maybe TRBD1 (5 bases). This receptor was identified in a human donor with classical Hodgkin lymphoma. This material consisted of peripheral blood mononuclear cells (PBMCs), taken at baseline. The DNA of the CDR3 is TGTGCCAGCAGCTTAGCGCCAGGGCCGACCTACGAGCAGTACTTC. It codes for CASSLAPGPTYEQYF.